This T cell receptor beta chain is from a study of Graves' ophthalmopathy and Graves' hyperthyroidism. Overall study: The blood sample was drawn at first diagnosis and before any treatment. The study, taken as a whole, reports: Blood also contained most of the expanded thyroid clonotypes above 0.001 frequency.

The study amplified TCR beta CDR3 regions using RNA transcripts. Scientists carried out first-round RT-PCR using HTBI primers and then a second-round multiplex PCR. MiXCR, applied by TCRdb to the multiplex PCR reads, yields one record per CDR3 protein. This table holds roughly 700,000 distinct CDR3 sequences, approximately 40% found once. CDR1 is SGHTA and CDR2 is FQGNSA in the germline V gene. This CDR3 region has 15 residues. This clonotype was seen once. Its matching antigen is unknown. Just one base apart from a much larger clone, this may be a read error. Clinical symptoms and serum thyroxine were used for diagnosis; TRAb, thyroid ultrasound and orbital computed tomography were also relied on.

Sequenced sample: peripheral blood. The genes are TRBV7-2 and TRBJ1-5; D gene unclear. This TCR was sampled from an adult man with Graves' ophthalmopathy. CDR3 amino acids: CAGSLARQSNQPQHF. Written as DNA, the CDR3 is TGTGCCGGCAGCTTAGCTCGTCAGAGCAATCAGCCCCAGCATTTT.